This T cell receptor (beta chain) derives from a study of T-cell reconstitution after alpha-beta-depleted transplantation in children. The authors prepared the TCRbeta library with unique molecular identifiers. TCRdb ran MiXCR on the PCR reads and lists one entry per CDR3 protein. Of around 680,000 distinct CDR3 sequences in the sample, 16% were seen once. This material consisted of PBMCs from the stem cell graft donor, taken from the stem cell graft. The sequence was collected from a human donor who donated a stem cell graft to a child with acute myeloid leukemia.

CDR3 sequence reads: CASSLLGTAIEAFF. CDR3 nucleotide sequence: TGTGCCAGCAGCTTACTGGGGACAGCTATTGAAGCTTTCTTT. The gene calls are TRBV7-9 and TRBJ1-1, with 7 positions matching TRBD1. The CDR3 sequence is 14 residues long. Germline V gene data show CDR1 as SEHNR and CDR2 as FQNEAQ (reference sequence). J was trimmed by 7 bases and V by 2 bases; bases with no gene match: 7.